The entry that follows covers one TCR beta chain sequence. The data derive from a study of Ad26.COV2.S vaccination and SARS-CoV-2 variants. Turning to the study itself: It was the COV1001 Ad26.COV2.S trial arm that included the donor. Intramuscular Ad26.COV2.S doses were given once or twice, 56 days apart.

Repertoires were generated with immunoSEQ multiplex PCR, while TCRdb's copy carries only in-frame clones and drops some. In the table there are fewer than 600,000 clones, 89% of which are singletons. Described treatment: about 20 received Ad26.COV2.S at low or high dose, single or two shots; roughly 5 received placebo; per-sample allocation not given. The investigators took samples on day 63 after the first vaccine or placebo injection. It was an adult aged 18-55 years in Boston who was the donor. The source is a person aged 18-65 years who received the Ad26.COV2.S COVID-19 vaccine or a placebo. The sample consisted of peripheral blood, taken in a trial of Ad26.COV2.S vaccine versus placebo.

Written as DNA, the CDR3 is TGTGCCAGCAGTTCCCTCGGGGTGGGGGAAAGAACTGAAGCTTTCTTT. This encodes CASSSLGVGERTEAFF. The chain carries TRBV28 and TRBJ1-1; a weak D match, TRBD1 (5 bases). V lost 4 bases and J lost 5, with 20 bases in between. CDR3 length: 16 amino acids. The V gene's germline CDR1 is MDHEN and CDR2 SYDVKM.